What follows are 12 T cell receptor beta chains derived from one specimen sequenced in a study of CD8+CD57+ T cells in acquired aplastic anemia. Patients picked for sequencing had shown CD8+CD57+ cell expansion detected by flow cytometry. Investigators profiled TCR beta VDJ and CDR3 from genomic DNA template. TCRdb redid the calling of the reads with MiXCR, one entry per CDR3 protein. This sample has about 200,000 distinct CDR3 sequences, with approximately 51% found just once. The specimen sequenced was sorted CD4+, CD8+, or CD8+CD57+ T cells (not recorded which) from PBMCs. Receptors originate from a human donor with aplastic anemia.

The chain links TRBV9 to TRBJ1-6; 7 positions agree with TRBD1. The CDR3 covers 15 residues. The germline V gene has CDR1 SGDLS and CDR2 YYNGEE. Trimming cost V 0 bases and J 5 bases; bases outside gene matches: 2. CDR3 region: CASSVEGANNSPLHF. CDR3 nucleotides: TGTGCCAGCAGCGTAGAGGGGGCCAATAATTCACCCCTCCACTTT.

Here the CDR3 reads CASSRTVSYEQYF. CDR3 sequence (DNA): TGTGCCAGTTCCCGGACCGTCTCCTACGAGCAGTACTTC. The rearrangement uses TRBV19 and TRBJ2-7; D is unclear. CDR3 size: 13 residues. Deletions cut 8 bases from V and 0 bases from J, with 11 bases between. Germline V lookup: CDR1 LNHDA, CDR2 SQIVND (reference sequence). Full variable domain (rest looked up from reference TRBV19 and TRBJ2-7): DGGITQSPKYLFRKEGQNVTLSCEQNLNHDAMYWYRQDPGQGLRLIYYSQIVNDFQKGDIAEGYSVSREKKESFPLTVTSAQKNPTAFYLCASSRTVSYEQYFGPGTRLTVT.

Notes on this clonotype: Since a much larger clone is just one base distant, this may be a read error. J is TRBJ2-2 and V is TRBV5-1; D may be TRBD2 (7 bases). Germline V gene lookup returns CDR1 SGHRS and CDR2 YFSETQ. Trimming pared 1 base from V and 8 bases from J, leaving 18 bases between. The CDR3 extends over 16 amino acids. Written as DNA, the CDR3 is TGCGCCAGCAGCTTGTTCGGACGGGGGGCAGATGGGGAGCTGTTTTTT. Protein: CASSLFGRGADGELFF.

At least ten counts were recorded for this clonotype. The chain couples TRBV9 to TRBJ1-2; D is unclear. The CDR3 length is 13 residues. Trimming pared 0 bases from V and 3 bases from J, leaving 6 bases between. Germline V CDR1 and CDR2: SGDLS, YYNGEE. The CDR3 spells CASSVDSYYGYTF. The CDR3 DNA is TGTGCCAGCAGCGTAGACAGCTACTATGGCTACACCTTC.

In this sample, this clonotype turned up once. V gene TRBV29-1 combines with J gene TRBJ2-7, with 8 bases aligning to TRBD1. CDR1 and CDR2 from the germline V gene are SQVTM and ANQGSEA. The CDR3 length is 12 residues. After removal of 4 bases from V and 4 bases from J, the junction contained 3 bases not matched to a gene. CDR3 loop: CSVVGTGYEQYF. CDR3 nucleotide sequence: TGCAGCGTTGTCGGGACAGGATACGAGCAGTACTTC.

V gene TRBV10-1 combines with J gene TRBJ2-2; no clear D gene. Germline V CDR1 and CDR2: WNHNN, SYGVQD (reference sequence). V gave up 4 bases and J gave up 5 bases, with 8 bases separating them. The CDR3 runs to 13 residues. CDR3 DNA sequence: TGCGCCAGCAGTGGTTGGGGAACCGGGGAGCTGTTTTTT. Protein sequence: CASSGWGTGELFF.

The chain couples TRBV9 to TRBJ1-6; a weak D match, TRBD1 (6 bases). V was shortened by 2 bases and J by 7 bases, with 10 bases between the two germline ends. CDR1 and CDR2 (germline): SGDLS, YYNGEE. The CDR3 extends over 14 amino acids. The CDR3 region is CASSVRDTNSPLHF. The CDR3 DNA reads TGTGCCAGCAGCGTCCGGGACACAAATTCACCCCTCCACTTT.

As regards this clonotype: This clone may be a read error of a much larger clone one base away. The chain couples TRBV7-9 to TRBJ1-2, with D uncertain. CDR3 length equals 13 residues. The germline V gene encodes CDR1 SEHNR and CDR2 FQNEAQ (reference sequence). CDR3 nucleotides: TGTGCCAGCAGCTTTGAACAGAACTATGACTACACCTTC. Amino acids: CASSFEQNYDYTF.

The chain's CDR3 is CASRLEGSYNSPLHF. DNA of the CDR3: TGTGCCAGCAGGCTAGAGGGCTCCTATAATTCACCCCTCCACTTT. The chain couples TRBV27 to TRBJ1-6, with D hard to call. The CDR3 sequence is 15 residues long. Germline-derived CDR1 and CDR2 are MNHEY and SMNVEV (reference sequence). V was shortened by 6 bases and J by 0 bases, with 9 bases between the two germline ends.

This clonotype showed up just once. V and J are TRBV4-1 and TRBJ1-1; no firm D call. V lost 0 bases and J 0 bases, leaving 5 bases between the germline ends. Looked up from germline, CDR1 is MGHRA and CDR2 is YSYEKL. CDR3 size: 14 residues. The CDR3 reads CASSQDIMNTEAFF. The DNA of the CDR3 is TGCGCCAGCAGCCAAGATATCATGAACACTGAAGCTTTCTTT.

This clonotype was picked up many times. This chain uses TRBV3-1 with TRBJ2-5; D gene ambiguous. CDR3 size: 13 residues. Trimming removed 0 bases from V and 1 base from J, with 3 bases in between. The germline gives CDR1 LGHDT, CDR2 YNNKEL (reference sequence). This CDR3 is CASSQDSQETQYF. CDR3 DNA sequence: TGTGCCAGCAGCCAAGACAGCCAAGAGACCCAGTACTTC.

V and J are TRBV19 and TRBJ1-1; tentative D call: TRBD1 (5 bases). Trimming left V 5 bases short and J 4 bases short, with 14 bases between. The CDR3 has 14 amino acids. CDR1 LNHDA and CDR2 SQIVND come from the germline V gene (reference sequence). CDR3 protein: CASSLRTQGTEAFF. The DNA of the CDR3 is TGTGCCAGTAGTCTCCGGACCCAGGGCACTGAAGCTTTCTTT. Supplemented by reference TRBV19 and TRBJ1-1, the full variable domain reads DGGITQSPKYLFRKEGQNVTLSCEQNLNHDAMYWYRQDPGQGLRLIYYSQIVNDFQKGDIAEGYSVSREKKESFPLTVTSAQKNPTAFYLCASSLRTQGTEAFFGQGTRLTVV.